The 32 T cell receptor beta chains given below trace back to one sample, sequenced in a study of Ad26.COV2.S vaccination and SARS-CoV-2 variants. Documented treatment: around 19 received Ad26.COV2.S at low or high dose, single or two shots; about five received placebo; per-sample allocation not given. Sample collection was performed on day 63 after the first vaccine or placebo injection. Only in-frame clones appear in the TCRdb table, and some are missing; sequencing was by immunoSEQ multiplex PCR. The sample lists about 420,000 clones; approximately 90% were seen once. The material was peripheral blood, obtained in a trial of Ad26.COV2.S vaccine versus placebo. The origin of the receptors is a person aged 18-60 years who received the Ad26.COV2.S COVID-19 vaccine or a placebo.

The genes are TRBV11-2 and TRBJ1-1, with D uncertain. V was shortened by 3 bases and J by 11 bases, with 13 bases between the two germline ends. CDR3 length: 12 amino acids. Germline V CDR1 and CDR2: SGHAT, FQNNGV. Here the CDR3 reads CASSLDLKAAFF. The CDR3 DNA follows: TGTGCCAGCAGCTTGGACTTGAAGGCTGCTTTCTTT.

The chain uses TRBV12-3 or TRBV12-4 and TRBJ1-2, with 7 bases aligning to TRBD1. The ends lost 6 bases at V and 4 bases at J; junction bases unmatched: 5. The CDR3 extends over 13 amino acids. DNA for the CDR3: TGTGCCAGCAGGTCGGACAGGACCTATGGCTACACCTTC. Protein product: CASRSDRTYGYTF.

The J gene is TRBJ2-2, the V gene TRBV7-2, with no clear D. CDR3 length equals 14 residues. V lost 5 bases and J 3 bases, leaving 10 bases between the germline ends. Looked up from germline, CDR1 is SGHTA and CDR2 is FQGNSA. The CDR3 spells CASSPTHDTGELFF. The DNA of the CDR3 is TGTGCCAGCAGCCCTACGCACGACACCGGGGAGCTGTTTTTT. The full variable domain, with the rest looked up from reference TRBV7-2 and TRBJ2-2, is GAGVSQSPSNKVTEKGKDVELRCDPISGHTALYWYRQSLGQGLEFLIYFQGNSAPDKSGLPSDRFSAERTGGSVSTLTIQRTQQEDSAVYLCASSPTHDTGELFFGEGSRLTVL.

This sequence joins TRBV7-3 and TRBJ1-1; 8 nucleotides match TRBD1. V lost 5 bases and J lost 4; bases outside the gene matches: 12. The germline V gene encodes CDR1 SGHTA and CDR2 FQGTGA. CDR3 size: 16 residues. The CDR3, as DNA: TGTGCCAGCAGCCCCAGGGGCAGGGGGCGAAGCACTGAAGCTTTCTTT. Amino acids: CASSPRGRGRSTEAFF.

This clone appeared a few times. The chain is built from TRBV6-1 and TRBJ1-6; D is unclear. Germline values: CDR1 MNHNS, CDR2 SASEGT. Deletions cut 6 bases from V and 7 bases from J, with 19 bases between. CDR3 length equals 16 residues. The CDR3: CASRETTRVQNSPLHF. In nucleotides, the CDR3 is TGTGCCAGCAGAGAAACTACTCGGGTCCAAAATTCACCCCTCCACTTT.

V usage is TRBV5-8 and J usage is TRBJ1-2; 8 bases agree with TRBD1. The CDR3 covers 15 residues. The germline V gene has CDR1 SGHTS and CDR2 YDEGEE. V was pared by 2 bases and J by 4 bases, with 7 bases of the junction left unmatched. The CDR3 reads CASSFRDRMAYGYTF. CDR3 in DNA: TGTGCCAGCAGCTTCCGGGACAGGATGGCCTATGGCTACACCTTC. Full variable domain (rest looked up from reference TRBV5-8 and TRBJ1-2): EAGVTQSPTHLIKTRGQQATLRCSPISGHTSVYWYQQALGLGLQFLLWYDEGEERNRGNFPPRFSGRQFPNYSSELNVNALELEDSALYLCASSFRDRMAYGYTFGSGTRLTVV.

The V call is TRBV30, the J call TRBJ1-2; D ambiguous. The length of the CDR3 is 12 residues. V was cut by 2 bases and J by 4 bases, with 8 bases left in between. Germline V gives CDR1 GTSNPN, CDR2 SVGIG (reference sequence). As DNA, the CDR3 is TGTGCCTGGAGTAGGCACTCCTATGGCTACACCTTC. It is translated as CAWSRHSYGYTF.

The rearrangement links TRBV11-3 to TRBJ1-2; weak D call: TRBD1 (6 bases). The CDR3 is 13 amino acids. V shed 5 bases and J shed 2 bases, with 9 bases lying between them. From germline, CDR1 is SGHNT and CDR2 YENEEA. As DNA, the CDR3 is TGTGCCAGCAGCCGCGGACAGAACTATGGCTACACCTTC. As protein: CASSRGQNYGYTF.

The V gene is TRBV7-9, the J gene TRBJ1-6; the D is unclear. CDR3 length equals 15 residues. Trimming removed 11 bases from V and 0 bases from J, with 14 bases in between. Per germline, CDR1 SEHNR and CDR2 FQNEAQ (reference sequence). CDR3 in amino acids: CAVSYGDSYNSPLHF. The CDR3 DNA is TGTGCCGTATCTTACGGTGACTCCTATAATTCACCCCTCCACTTT.

The chain links TRBV11-2 to TRBJ1-5; D may be TRBD1 (6 bases). The CDR3 is 14 residues long. V was clipped by 5 bases and J by 2 bases, with 10 bases between them. Germline CDR1 SGHAT, CDR2 FQNNGV. The CDR3 DNA reads as TGTGCCAGCAGCAAGACAGGCGGCAATCAGCCCCAGCATTTT. Its translation: CASSKTGGNQPQHF.

This clone appeared once. The chain joins TRBV3-1 (or the pseudogene TRBV3-2) to TRBJ2-3; TRBD2 agrees at 10 bases. This CDR3 contains 15 residues. The germline CDR1 and CDR2 sequences are LGHDT and YNNKEL (reference sequence). With V trimmed by 4 bases and J by 2 bases, 3 bases remained unmatched. CDR3 in DNA: TGTGCCAGCAGCCGGACTAGCGGATACACAGATACGCAGTATTTT. Encoded protein: CASSRTSGYTDTQYF.

This clone is a singleton in its sample. The J gene is TRBJ1-1, the V gene TRBV3-1 (or the pseudogene TRBV3-2); tentative D call: TRBD1 (6 bases). The CDR3 sequence is 14 residues long. Germline V gives CDR1 LGHDT, CDR2 YNNKEL (reference sequence). V shed 7 bases and J shed 3 bases, with 15 bases lying between them. The CDR3 here is CASNSIGGDTEAFF. The CDR3 DNA sequence: TGTGCCAGCAATTCCATTGGGGGCGACACTGAAGCTTTCTTT.

The chain has TRBV30 and TRBJ2-7; 11 nucleotides align to TRBD1. V was clipped by 5 bases and J by 3 bases; unmatched bases: 0. Germline loops: CDR1 GTSNPN, CDR2 SVGIG (reference sequence). This CDR3 has 12 amino acids. The CDR3 protein is CAWGTGGYEQYF. In DNA, the CDR3 is TGTGCCTGGGGGACAGGGGGCTACGAGCAGTACTTC.

The gene calls are TRBV7-2 and TRBJ2-1; D gene uncertain. Trimming took 1 base from V and 5 from J, leaving 6 bases between them. This CDR3 spans 13 amino acids. Germline V CDR1 and CDR2: SGHTA, FQGNSA. The CDR3 protein is CASSLDYNNEQFF. CDR3 in DNA: TGTGCCAGCAGCTTAGATTACAACAATGAGCAGTTCTTC.

V gene TRBV27 combines with J gene TRBJ2-1; TRBD2 matches at 11 bases. V shed 5 bases and J 15 bases; nucleotides not matched to a gene: 21. Germline lookup yields CDR1 MNHEY and CDR2 SMNVEV (reference sequence). This CDR3 contains 17 residues. CDR3 sequence: CASSPDQPGLAVELGFF. CDR3 DNA: TGTGCCAGCAGTCCGGACCAACCGGGACTAGCGGTCGAGCTGGGGTTCTTC.

The rearrangement joins TRBV19 to TRBJ1-2; a possible D gene is TRBD1 (6 bases). There are 13 residues in the CDR3. Germline assignment: CDR1 LNHDA and CDR2 SQIVND (reference sequence). V gave up 5 bases and J gave up 7 bases, with 14 bases separating them. CDR3: CASSPQGLSGYTF. DNA of the CDR3: TGTGCCAGTAGTCCACAGGGACTATCTGGCTACACCTTC.

This rearrangement joins TRBV27 to TRBJ2-7; TRBD1 matches at 8 bases. Germline V CDR1 and CDR2: MNHEY, SMNVEV (reference sequence). CDR3 length: 14 residues. J was trimmed by 5 bases and V by 5 bases; bases with no gene match: 8. The chain's CDR3 is CASSPDRDVHEQYF. CDR3 DNA: TGTGCCAGCAGTCCGGACAGGGACGTCCACGAGCAGTACTTC.

The rearrangement links TRBV19 to TRBJ2-1, with D possibly being TRBD2 (6 bases). Per the germline V gene, CDR1 is LNHDA and CDR2 is SQIVND (reference sequence). There are 15 residues in the CDR3. The V end was cut by 5 bases, the J end by 3 bases, with 14 bases between. The CDR3 coding sequence is TGTGCCAGTAGTCCCAGCGGGCCCCTCTACAATGAGCAGTTCTTC. Protein: CASSPSGPLYNEQFF.

This clone was counted a few times. The V gene is TRBV14, the J gene TRBJ2-5; no reliable D call. The CDR3 spans 12 residues. V lost 1 base to trimming and J lost 4 bases, with 4 bases between them. Germline CDR1 reads SGHDN; CDR2 reads FVKESK. CDR3 region: CASSQVSETQYF. CDR3 DNA: TGTGCCAGCAGCCAAGTTTCAGAGACCCAGTACTTC.

This clone appeared a few times. This sequence joins TRBV7-3 and TRBJ2-1, with D perhaps matching TRBD2 (6 bases). The V end lost 6 bases, the J end lost 3 bases, and 9 bases lay between the germline ends. CDR1 and CDR2 from the germline V gene are SGHTA and FQGTGA. This CDR3 comprises 13 residues. The CDR3 reads CASSQGLYNEQFF. In nucleotides, the CDR3 is TGTGCCAGCAGTCAGGGACTCTACAATGAGCAGTTCTTC.

The chain combines TRBV2 with TRBJ2-5, with 11 bases that match TRBD2. The junction had 17 bases not matched to a gene; V was cut back by 7 bases and J by 4 bases. The CDR3 sequence is 18 residues long. CDR1 and CDR2 (germline): SNHLY, FYNNEI. The CDR3 is CASTINSWLAGGGETQYF. The CDR3 DNA reads TGTGCCAGCACCATAAATAGTTGGCTAGCGGGGGGTGGAGAGACCCAGTACTTC.

The CDR3 is CSVGQGADTGELFF. In DNA form, the CDR3 reads TGCAGCGTTGGACAGGGGGCCGACACCGGGGAGCTGTTTTTT. This chain links TRBV29-1 with TRBJ2-2; 10 bases are a match to TRBD1. This CDR3 is 14 amino acids long. CDR1 is SQVTM and CDR2 is ANQGSEA in the germline V gene. The junction had 2 bases not matched to a gene; V was cut back by 4 bases and J by 3 bases.

This clone was counted once. The chain carries TRBV7-8 and TRBJ2-5; 8 nucleotides match TRBD1. The CDR3 is 14 amino acids. CDR1 is SGHVS and CDR2 is FQNEAQ in the germline V gene. V lost 3 bases and J lost 5; bases outside the gene matches: 5. The CDR3 bases are TGTGCCAGCAGCTTCGACAGGGGTAGGGAGACCCAGTACTTC. Protein product: CASSFDRGRETQYF.

V is TRBV28 and J is TRBJ2-7, with D maybe TRBD2 (5 bases). The V and J ends lost 6 bases and 1 base respectively, with 13 bases between them. Germline-derived CDR1 and CDR2 are MDHEN and SYDVKM. This CDR3 is 14 amino acids long. The CDR3 reads CASSPLRESYEQYF. The CDR3 nucleotides are TGTGCCAGCAGCCCCCTGAGGGAGTCCTACGAGCAGTACTTC. Combining the CDR3 with reference TRBV28 and TRBJ2-7 gives the whole variable domain DVKVTQSSRYLVKRTGEKVFLECVQDMDHENMFWYRQDPGLGLRLIYFSYDVKMKEKGDIPEGYSVSREKKERFSLILESASTNQTSMYLCASSPLRESYEQYFGPGTRLTVT.

The chain recombines TRBV5-1 with TRBJ2-3; 8 bases fit TRBD2. Germline assignment: CDR1 SGHRS and CDR2 YFSETQ. The CDR3 length is 15 residues. Trimming removed 7 bases from V and 1 base from J; junction bases left unmatched: 8. The CDR3 nucleotides read TGCGCCAGCCACGTCGGAGCGGGGGGCACAGATACGCAGTATTTT. Translating it yields CASHVGAGGTDTQYF.

The rearrangement uses TRBV3-1 (or the pseudogene TRBV3-2) and TRBJ2-1; D is unclear. The CDR3 loop spans 13 amino acids. The germline V gene encodes CDR1 LGHDT and CDR2 YNNKEL (reference sequence). Trimming left V 5 bases short and J 6 bases short, with 11 bases between. CDR3 coding DNA: TGTGCCAGCAGCAAACAGAGGACCAATGAGCAGTTCTTC. It is translated as CASSKQRTNEQFF.

This chain connects TRBV28 to TRBJ1-1, with TRBD1 matching 7 bases. CDR3 size: 12 residues. CDR1 is MDHEN and CDR2 is SYDVKM in the germline V gene. The J segment lost 5 bases and the V segment lost 7 bases, leaving 4 bases of the junction unmatched. The CDR3 protein is CASIEQGTEAFF. In nucleotides, the CDR3 is TGTGCCAGCATCGAACAGGGGACTGAAGCTTTCTTT.

The chain carries TRBV14 and TRBJ1-2, with D tentatively TRBD1 (5 bases). This CDR3 is built from 13 residues. Looked up from germline, CDR1 is SGHDN and CDR2 is FVKESK. V was cut by 0 bases and J by 14 bases, with 16 bases left in between. The CDR3 region is CASSQEIRGAGTF. CDR3 nucleotide sequence: TGTGCCAGCAGCCAAGAGATTCGTGGGGCCGGTACCTTC.

The chain carries TRBV11-2 and TRBJ2-7; D may be TRBD1 (6 bases). The CDR3 spans 15 residues. Germline-derived CDR1 and CDR2 are SGHAT and FQNNGV. Trimming took 3 bases from V and 5 from J, leaving 17 bases between them. CDR3 DNA: TGTGCCAGCAGCTTCCAGGGGCTCTCCCTCAACGAGCAGTACTTC. Encoded protein: CASSFQGLSLNEQYF.

The chain links TRBV14 to TRBJ1-1, with a possible D match to TRBD1 (5 bases). V gave up 1 base and J gave up 4 bases, with 13 bases separating them. Looked up from germline, CDR1 is SGHDN and CDR2 is FVKESK. The CDR3 has 15 residues. CDR3 loop: CASSQVGGAFTEAFF. Written as DNA, the CDR3 is TGTGCCAGCAGCCAAGTCGGAGGGGCTTTCACTGAAGCTTTCTTT.

The genes are TRBV19 and TRBJ1-3; D gene ambiguous. Germline V lookup: CDR1 LNHDA, CDR2 SQIVND (reference sequence). The CDR3 is 14 residues long. The V end lost 6 bases, the J end lost 0 bases, and 9 bases lay between the germline ends. The CDR3 reads CASRRQNSGNTIYF. Written as DNA, the CDR3 is TGTGCCAGTAGGAGACAAAACTCTGGAAACACCATATATTTT. Combining the CDR3 with reference TRBV19 and TRBJ1-3 gives the whole variable domain DGGITQSPKYLFRKEGQNVTLSCEQNLNHDAMYWYRQDPGQGLRLIYYSQIVNDFQKGDIAEGYSVSREKKESFPLTVTSAQKNPTAFYLCASRRQNSGNTIYFGEGSWLTVV.

The chain is built from TRBV5-4 and TRBJ2-7, with 8 bases identical to TRBD1. With V trimmed by 3 bases and J by 9 bases, 8 bases remained unmatched. The CDR3 contains 13 residues. CDR1 is SGHNT and CDR2 is YYREEE in the germline V gene (reference sequence). Here the CDR3 reads CASSYGTGKMQYF. The CDR3 nucleotides read TGTGCCAGCAGCTACGGGACAGGAAAAATGCAGTACTTC.